A single T cell receptor beta chain is shown here with its context. Its cognate antigen is unknown. The source of the sample is a study of cytomegalovirus exposure and HLA in healthy donors. The CDR3 loop spans 16 amino acids. CDR1 is MNHEY and CDR2 is SMNVEV in the germline V gene (reference sequence). V lost 3 bases to trimming and J lost 2 bases; unmatched junction nucleotides: 8. The PCR employed 60 Vbeta primers together with 13 Jbeta primers. TCRdb's copy holds only in-frame clones and misses some; the assay was immunoSEQ multiplex PCR. The profile shows 100,000 to 150,000 clones, about 74% of them singletons. Healthy individuals who donated bone marrow served as the donors. General study findings and limits: Several of the most significant clusters were apparently associated with common viral pathogens in a later analysis. Most CMV-associated TCR beta chains were later found to appear HLA-restricted. Compared with the roughly 730-donor mean, an Asian-associated ancestry cluster reportedly had fewer N-insertions, according to a later analysis.

The receptor's source is a man aged 25-45 years in good health and CMV-seronegative. This chain connects TRBV27 to TRBJ2-7; TRBD2 matches 9 bases. The sample taken for sequencing was PBMCs. The CDR3 here is CASSLKWGGRAYEQYF. The CDR3 DNA reads as TGTGCCAGCAGTTTGAAGTGGGGCGGGAGGGCCTACGAGCAGTACTTC.